The TCR beta chain under discussion was sequenced for a study of OX40 agonist ivuxolimab in advanced cancers. The study in broad terms: Ivuxolimab was a fully human IgG2 agonistic monoclonal antibody targeting the costimulatory receptor OX40 (CD134). Three dose-escalation patients achieved partial responses, one with hepatocellular carcinoma and two with cutaneous melanoma. A male proportion of 82.7% and a mean age of approximately 55 years, ranging from roughly 20 to 80, were recorded for the dose-escalation cohort. Prior anti-PD-1, anti-PD-L1 or anti-CTLA-4 therapy was permitted, and checkpoint inhibitors had been received by under 50% of dose-escalation patients. Intravenous ivuxolimab was administered to patients every 2 weeks at six dose levels: 0.01, 0.1, 0.3, 1.5, 3 and 10 mg/kg. The paper covers the monotherapy dose-escalation part of the phase I ivuxolimab trial, which included N ≈ 57 patients. Peripheral TCRbeta sequencing was intended to test whether TCR sequence diversity was altered and clonal T-cell expansion was caused by ivuxolimab. Of the approximately 50 patients in dose escalation, some 20 had hepatocellular carcinoma, about 15 had melanoma, 9 had renal cell carcinoma and 9 had head and neck cancer.

Points on this clone: Its antigen is not yet known. Within one base of it there is no much larger clone, and no base qualities were kept.

The trial excluded patients who had a history of autoimmune disease or who were on systemic immunosuppression. Peripheral blood for TCR sequencing was drawn from every dose cohort at baseline, at cycle 4 day 1 and at cycle 7 day 1. Samples were obtained from an open-label, multicenter, first-in-human phase I dose-escalation trial of ivuxolimab. Adults with locally advanced or metastatic head and neck squamous cell, hepatocellular, melanoma or renal cell carcinoma were enrolled in the trial. Before TCR sequencing, CD4+ and CD8+ T cells were separately sorted from peripheral blood. To sequence the TCRbeta CDR3 region, genomic DNA was isolated from the sorted cells. TCRbeta CDR3 regions were sequenced using the immunoSEQ Assay. What TCRdb holds here is the immuneACCESS table cut down to in-frame rearrangements. Part of the clones is not present; checked against another copy, under half of the missing clones reflect an unresolved V gene, and the others are unexplained. For this sample the table gives around 95,000 clones, of which under 95% were detected only once. The ten biggest clones cover over 0.65% of the sample.

V lost 6 bases and J lost 1 base, and the count of bases not matched to a germline gene is 4. In the germline V gene, CDR1 corresponds to MDHEN and CDR2 to SYDVKM. The CDR3 holds 14 amino acids from the cysteine to the phenylalanine. Left in the record is the CDR3 DNA by itself, 42 bases read in frame from the first base. Broad study findings and their caveats: At doses of 0.1 to 3.0 mg/kg, clonal expansion of both CD4+ and CD8+ blood T cells was observed from baseline to week 6. In the 0.1-3.0 mg/kg groups, partial responders had among the lowest normalized peripheral clonal expansion, particularly in CD8+ T cells. After ivuxolimab, more expanded clones were found on average in CD8+ T cells than in CD4+ T cells. Low levels of normalized T-cell clonal expansion were also seen in some patients who did not respond. Which antigens the clonally expanded peripheral T cells were specific for was not determined.

The sequence joins TRBV28 to TRBJ2-7; 9 bases in between match TRBD1. Sequences were derived from CD4+ or CD8+ T cells sorted from blood, sampled in a trial of the OX40 agonist ivuxolimab. The sequence derives from an adult with an advanced solid tumor such as melanoma, head and neck, liver or kidney cancer. The DNA sequence is as follows: TGTGCCAGCAGACGGGGACAGGGTTCCTACGAGCAGTACTTC. Its translation is CASRRGQGSYEQYF.